This T cell receptor (beta chain) was sequenced during a study of read filtering for tumor transcriptome and immune sequencing. The CDR3 is 16 residues long. J was trimmed by 7 bases and V by 5 bases; bases with no gene match: 15. Germline loops: CDR1 SEHNR, CDR2 FQNEAQ (reference sequence). Molecular barcoded adaptors covering alpha/delta and beta/gamma chains were used on about 390 ng RNA. TCRdb re-analysed the reads in MiXCR, keeping a single row per CDR3 protein. This table holds tens of thousands of distinct CDR3 sequences, 20% to 25% found once. This clonotype was observed at least ten times. This receptor was taken from a donor aged 40 or over with multiple myeloma. Material: a population of CD138-negative cells sorted from bone marrow. The chain employs TRBV7-9 and TRBJ2-7, with 9 nucleotides matching TRBD1. CDR3 protein: CASSRLGDRAPGEQYF. CDR3 DNA: TGTGCCAGCAGCCGCCTAGGGGACAGGGCTCCGGGGGAGCAGTACTTC.